The sequence of this T cell receptor beta chain was determined in a study of human T cells and chemical hapten exposure. Across the study: Sensitization applied 2% DPC to around 2 cm by around 2 cm of upper inner arm skin.

Concerning this clonotype: Its antigen is as yet unknown.

TCRdb reprocessed the RACE reads with MiXCR, giving one entry per CDR3 protein. The data contain roughly 200,000 distinct CDR3 sequences, about a fifth of them singletons. Time point in this sample: patch test 1, 2 weeks after DPC sensitization. Treatment specified: therapeutic diphenylcyclopropenone sensitization with weekly scalp DPC. Sample donors consisted of patients with alopecia, aged 18 to 70 years, who were suitable for DPC. Unfractionated whole blood yielded total RNA. The CDR3 spans 19 residues. General study findings and limits: Expanded TCRs were compared with controls, and the expanded TCRs formed significantly more large CDR3 similarity clusters.

The gene calls are TRBV21-1 and TRBJ1-1. TRBV21-1 is labeled a pseudogene. The sequence derives from a woman aged 45-60 years with alopecia areata. Some clones in this sample may be carry-over from other donors' samples. The sequencing here drew on whole blood, taken in connection with sensitization to the hapten diphenylcyclopropenone (DPC). CDR3 sequence: CASSRWGSEIRNNNTEAFF. As DNA, the CDR3 is TGTGCCAGCAGCAGATGGGGAAGCGAAATCCGCAACAATAACACTGAAGCTTTCTTT.